This is a list of T cell receptor beta chains from one sample in a study of radiotherapy plus CTLA-4 blockade in lung cancer. Generated by immunoSEQ multiplex PCR, the TCRdb table keeps only in-frame clones and is missing some. In the table there are 45,000 or so clones, approximately 73% of which are singletons. Sequenced material: peripheral blood, taken from a patient treated with radiotherapy plus ipilimumab. These receptors all come from a human donor with non-small cell lung cancer who had a complete response to radiotherapy plus ipilimumab. CDR3s include the opening cysteine and the closing phenylalanine or tryptophan. A D gene is named only where the DNA matches it firmly. Size tells how often a clone was seen (once, few, many) or the class of an expanded clone, and some rows leave it out.

TRBV5-1	TRBD1	TRBJ2-1	-	TGCGCCAGCAGCTTGGGGGACAGGGGGCATGAGCAGTTCTTC	CASSLGDRGHEQFF
TRBV11-2	-	TRBJ1-2	-	TGTGCCAGCAGCATAGATCTTGGCGGTGGCTACACCTTC	CASSIDLGGGYTF
TRBV6-6	TRBD1	TRBJ2-7	-	TGTGCCAGCAGAAACTGGGACAGGGGAGGGGTCGAGCAGTACTTC	CASRNWDRGGVEQYF
TRBV2	-	TRBJ1-1	few	TGTGCCAGCACCCCTGAGGGGGGGTTGAACACTGAAGCTTTCTTT	CASTPEGGLNTEAFF
TRBV27	-	TRBJ2-3	-	TGTGCCAGCAGTTTTTCGGCGGCATTCACAGATACGCAGTATTTT	CASSFSAAFTDTQYF
TRBV5-1	-	TRBJ2-3	-	TGCGCCAGCAGCCCAGGTCTGGGCCCCAGGGGGGCAGATACGCAGTATTTT	CASSPGLGPRGADTQYF
TRBV7-9	TRBD1	TRBJ1-5	-	TGCGCCAGCAGCCAAGAGTGGACAGGGGGCAATCAGCCCCAGCATTTT	CASSQEWTGGNQPQHF
TRBV28	-	TRBJ2-7	-	TGTGCCAGCAATCGAGGGGGCTCCTACGAGCAGTACTTC	CASNRGGSYEQYF
TRBV6-6	TRBD1	TRBJ2-7	-	TGTGCCAGCAGTCCCCCTCAGGGGGCCTCCTACGAGCAGTACTTC	CASSPPQGASYEQYF
TRBV6-5	TRBD2	TRBJ2-2	-	TGTGCCAGCAGTGGAACTAGCGTCGGCACCGGGGAGCTGTTTTTT	CASSGTSVGTGELFF
TRBV5-1	-	TRBJ2-5	-	TGCGCCAGCAGCTCAGGAGAGACCCAGTACTTC	CASSSGETQYF
TRBV2	TRBD2	TRBJ2-7	once	TGTGCCAGCAGGCCGGGACTAGCGGGAGGGCAGGGCGAGCAGTACTTC	CASRPGLAGGQGEQYF
TRBV5-6	-	TRBJ2-1	few	TGTGCCAGCAGCGCCAGCACAGGGCGGCCTTACAATGAGCAGTTCTTC	CASSASTGRPYNEQFF
TRBV9	TRBD2	TRBJ2-3	-	TGTGCCAGCAGCGTAGAGGTCGAGCGGGGGGGCACAGATACGCAGTATTTT	CASSVEVERGGTDTQYF